Each of the 8 T cell receptor beta chains below was sequenced from the same sample in a study of Ad26.COV2.S vaccination and SARS-CoV-2 variants. Treatment: some 19 received Ad26.COV2.S at low or high dose, single or two shots; roughly five received placebo; per-sample allocation not given. Following the first vaccine or placebo injection, samples were taken on day 63. Profiling relied on immunoSEQ multiplex PCR, and the TCRdb table lists in-frame clones only, not all of them. In the table there are roughly 300,000 clones, roughly 89% of which are singletons. The source was peripheral blood, collected in a trial of Ad26.COV2.S vaccine versus placebo. The receptors shown here come from a person between 18 and 65 years old who received the Ad26.COV2.S COVID-19 vaccine or a placebo.

V and J are TRBV2 and TRBJ1-4, with 8 bases identical to TRBD1. Germline V CDR1 and CDR2: SNHLY, FYNNEI. The CDR3 totals 16 residues. V trimming: 4 bases; J trimming: 7 bases; junction bases outside the gene matches: 11. The CDR3, as DNA: TGTGCCAGCAGTGGGCCAGGGGGCGGGGTTTCTGAAAAACTGTTTTTT. It is translated as CASSGPGGGVSEKLFF. The whole variable domain, remainder taken from reference TRBV2 and TRBJ1-4, is EPEVTQTPSHQVTQMGQEVILRCVPISNHLYFYWYRQILGQKVEFLVSFYNNEISEKSEIFDDQFSVERPDGSNFTLKIRSTKLEDSAMYFCASSGPGGGVSEKLFFGSGTQLSVL.

The gene calls are TRBV14 and TRBJ2-7; no clear D gene. The germline V gene encodes CDR1 SGHDN and CDR2 FVKESK. The CDR3 is 14 residues long. With 6 bases removed from V and 0 bases from J, the gap between germline ends came to 12 bases. In DNA form, the CDR3 reads TGTGCCAGCAGTTGGGGTTCCGACTCCTACGAGCAGTACTTC. Protein: CASSWGSDSYEQYF.

This rearrangement joins TRBV3-1 (or the pseudogene TRBV3-2) to TRBJ1-2; a weak D match, TRBD1 (5 bases). The germline gives CDR1 LGHDT, CDR2 YNNKEL (reference sequence). There are 13 residues in the CDR3. Trimming removed 4 bases at V and 7 bases at J, with 13 bases between. In nucleotides, the CDR3 is TGTGCCAGCAGCCTGGGACGGGTTCTTGGCTACACCTTC. Its translation is CASSLGRVLGYTF.

The chain has TRBV5-5 and TRBJ2-7; no clear D. The CDR3 spans 13 residues. Germline-derived CDR1 and CDR2 are SGHKS and YYEKEE (reference sequence). Deletions cut 0 bases from V and 2 bases from J, with 6 bases between. The CDR3 DNA sequence: TGTGCCAGCAGCTTGGGTCTACCCTACGAGCAGTACTTC. Translated, it gives CASSLGLPYEQYF. Combining the CDR3 with reference TRBV5-5 and TRBJ2-7 gives the whole variable domain DAGVTQSPTHLIKTRGQQVTLRCSPISGHKSVSWYQQVLGQGPQFIFQYYEKEERGRGNFPDRFSARQFPNYSSELNVNALLLGDSALYLCASSLGLPYEQYFGPGTRLTVT.

The V gene is TRBV27, the J gene TRBJ1-2, with D maybe TRBD1 (6 bases). The germline CDR1 and CDR2 sequences are MNHEY and SMNVEV (reference sequence). There are 16 residues in the CDR3. Trimming took off 4 bases at V and 3 bases at J, with 18 bases between the two ends. The CDR3 region is CASSSLPSTGDYGYTF. Here the CDR3 DNA reads TGTGCCAGCAGTTCCTTACCCTCGACAGGAGACTATGGCTACACCTTC.

This clone was found once. The gene calls are TRBV9 and TRBJ1-3; TRBD1 might be the D (5 bases). The CDR3 is 19 amino acids. V shed 2 bases and J shed 4 bases, with 25 bases lying between them. In germline, CDR1 is SGDLS, CDR2 YYNGEE. The CDR3 region has the DNA TGTGCCAGCAGCGTTGAGATCTGGGCAGGGACGAATCCCGGAAACACCATATATTTT. It specifies CASSVEIWAGTNPGNTIYF. The whole variable domain, filled in from reference TRBV9 and TRBJ1-3, reads DSGVTQTPKHLITATGQRVTLRCSPRSGDLSVYWYQQSLDQGLQFLIQYYNGEERAKGNILERFSAQQFPDLHSELNLSSLELGDSALYFCASSVEIWAGTNPGNTIYFGEGSWLTVV.

The J gene is TRBJ1-1, the V gene TRBV7-2; D might be TRBD1 (6 bases). Trimming cost V 1 base and J 4 bases, with 10 bases left between them. Per germline, CDR1 SGHTA and CDR2 FQGNSA. There are 14 residues in the CDR3. CDR3 bases: TGTGCCAGCAGCTTAGGCGGACAGTTCACTGAAGCTTTCTTT. Protein: CASSLGGQFTEAFF.

V and J are TRBV3-1 (or the pseudogene TRBV3-2) and TRBJ2-2; 10 nucleotides line up with TRBD2. Trimming cost V 4 bases and J 6 bases; bases outside gene matches: 8. CDR3 length: 16 residues. Germline V gives CDR1 LGHDT, CDR2 YNNKEL (reference sequence). For the CDR3, the DNA is TGTGCCAGCAGCCTTAACAGCGGGAGGGCGTCCGGGGAGCTGTTTTTT. This codes for CASSLNSGRASGELFF.